The 25 T cell receptor beta chains in this list originate from one sample, sequenced in a study of a mutant IDH1 vaccine in newly diagnosed glioma. Which antigens these TCRs recognize remains unknown. Regarding time point: week 35, safety follow-up. In the vaccine, a single dose held 300 ug of the mutant IDH1 20-mer peptide, along with topical imiquimod. Clones were sequenced by immunoSEQ multiplex PCR, and TCRdb holds only the in-frame ones, with some missing. The data contain 40,000 to 45,000 clones, about 80% of them singletons. Sequenced here: PBMCs, sampled from a glioma patient whose treatment included an IDH1 peptide vaccine. Source of these receptors: a woman aged 50 to 60 with glioma.

V and J are TRBV5-1 and TRBJ2-1, with D possibly TRBD2 on 5 matching bases. The CDR3 runs to 12 residues. V dropped 8 bases and J dropped 4 bases, with 10 bases sitting between them. Looked up from germline, CDR1 is SGHRS and CDR2 is YFSETQ. The CDR3 sequence is CASQDSYNEQFF. The CDR3 DNA reads as TGCGCCAGTCAGGACTCGTACAATGAGCAGTTCTTC.

The V and J genes are TRBV27 and TRBJ1-4; D unresolved. The CDR3 contains 14 residues. The germline CDR1 and CDR2 sequences are MNHEY and SMNVEV (reference sequence). V was shortened by 4 bases and J by 8 bases, with 14 bases between the two germline ends. CDR3 residues: CASSSDLGNEKLFF. CDR3 in DNA: TGTGCCAGCAGTTCGGACCTAGGGAACGAAAAACTGTTTTTT.

The rearrangement uses TRBV10-2 and TRBJ2-5; D is uncertain. The V gene lost 3 bases and the J gene lost 7 bases, with 18 bases spanning the gap. Germline CDR1 reads WSHSY; CDR2 reads SAAADI. This CDR3 has 15 amino acids. The CDR3 DNA reads TGCGCCAGCAGTGACGGCGGCTCAATTTTAGGGACCCAGTACTTC. Translated: CASSDGGSILGTQYF.

The V gene is TRBV7-9, the J gene TRBJ2-7; D unresolved. Germline V gene lookup returns CDR1 SEHNR and CDR2 FQNEAQ (reference sequence). Trimming stripped 5 bases from V and 3 bases from J, with 11 bases between. The CDR3 covers 13 residues. The CDR3 spells CASSPVSFYEQYF. DNA of the CDR3: TGTGCCAGCAGCCCAGTGTCATTCTACGAGCAGTACTTC.

The chain recombines TRBV7-6 with TRBJ2-2; 10 positions agree with TRBD2. The germline CDR1 and CDR2 sequences are SGHVS and FNYEAQ. The CDR3 totals 18 residues. J gave up 4 bases and V 4 bases, and 12 bases lay outside the gene matches. As DNA, the CDR3 is TGTGCCAGCAGCTCACACGTAGGGACTAGCGACGGCACCGGGGAGCTGTTTTTT. Its protein product is CASSSHVGTSDGTGELFF.

The V gene is TRBV7-2, the J gene TRBJ2-7; the D gene is possibly TRBD2 (5 bases). There are 14 residues in the CDR3. V lost 2 bases, J lost 6 bases, and 14 bases lay in between. Germline V gene lookup returns CDR1 SGHTA and CDR2 FQGNSA. The CDR3 reads CASSLSPGEGEQYF. For the CDR3, the DNA is TGTGCCAGCAGCTTATCCCCGGGCGAGGGCGAGCAGTACTTC.

The gene calls are TRBV4-3 and TRBJ2-7; the D gene is possibly TRBD1 (5 bases). CDR1 and CDR2 from the germline V gene are LGHNA and YSLEER. V dropped 3 bases and J dropped 7 bases, with 13 bases sitting between them. The CDR3 is 13 amino acids. The CDR3 region is CASSQARGAEQYF. The CDR3 nucleotides are TGCGCCAGCAGCCAGGCAAGGGGTGCGGAGCAGTACTTC.

A few counts support this clone. The J gene is TRBJ2-2, the V gene TRBV5-4; 10 bases fit TRBD2. V trimming: 3 bases; J trimming: 4 bases; junction bases outside the gene matches: 6. The CDR3 runs 16 residues. CDR1 SGHNT and CDR2 YYREEE come from the germline V gene (reference sequence). CDR3 region: CASSSWTSGATGELFF. The CDR3 DNA reads TGTGCCAGCAGCTCCTGGACTAGCGGCGCCACCGGGGAGCTGTTTTTT.

This clone occurred once. V usage is TRBV6-1 and J usage is TRBJ1-5, with a tentative D call TRBD1 (5 bases). CDR3 length: 13 residues. V dropped 4 bases and J dropped 4 bases, with 8 bases sitting between them. The germline gives CDR1 MNHNS, CDR2 SASEGT. The CDR3 DNA is TGTGCCAGCAGTGGGGGACGGAATCAGCCCCAGCATTTT. It yields the protein CASSGGRNQPQHF.

The gene calls are TRBV6-6 and TRBJ2-5, with 8 bases aligning to TRBD2. Germline V gene sequence: CDR1 MNHNY, CDR2 SVGAGI (reference sequence). Trimming cost V 4 bases and J 5 bases; bases outside gene matches: 9. This CDR3 has 15 amino acids. The CDR3 region is CASSSPTSGGETQYF. CDR3 coding DNA: TGTGCCAGCAGTTCTCCCACTAGCGGAGGGGAGACCCAGTACTTC.

The chain uses TRBV19 and TRBJ2-6; 8 bases fit TRBD1. V gave up 9 bases and J gave up 2 bases; unmatched junction bases: 6. CDR3 length: 15 amino acids. In germline, CDR1 is LNHDA, CDR2 SQIVND (reference sequence). The CDR3 reads CASNQGAAGANVLTF. The CDR3 DNA follows: TGTGCCAGCAACCAGGGGGCGGCTGGGGCCAACGTCCTGACTTTC.

This clone has only a few counts. The chain joins TRBV5-1 to TRBJ1-5; D gene ambiguous. Germline CDR1 reads SGHRS; CDR2 reads YFSETQ. This CDR3 region has 13 residues. V was clipped by 2 bases and J by 5 bases, with 8 bases between them. CDR3 nucleotide sequence: TGCGCCAGCAGCTTAGACCGATATCAGCCCCAGCATTTT. Amino acid sequence: CASSLDRYQPQHF.

V gene TRBV6-7 combines with J gene TRBJ1-3; D is unresolved. TRBV6-7 is flagged as an ORF with uncertain function. The CDR3 is 16 amino acids. The germline V and J ends were trimmed by 4 bases and 8 bases, with 21 bases remaining between them. The CDR3 DNA is TGTGCCAGCAGTTTGGGCCAGAAACCTACATCAGACACCATATATTTT. The encoded protein is CASSLGQKPTSDTIYF.

The chain joins TRBV6-1 to TRBJ2-7; D is uncertain. CDR1 and CDR2 from the germline V gene are MNHNS and SASEGT. V lost 3 bases, J lost 0 bases, and 6 bases lay in between. The CDR3 is 13 residues long. Written as DNA, the CDR3 is TGTGCCAGCAGTGAGGGCAGCTCCTACGAGCAGTACTTC. Protein: CASSEGSSYEQYF.

The chain combines TRBV19 with TRBJ2-2; a weak D match, TRBD1 (5 bases). The CDR3 extends over 14 amino acids. V was shortened by 7 bases and J by 4 bases, with 13 bases between the two germline ends. Germline CDR1 reads LNHDA; CDR2 reads SQIVND (reference sequence). The CDR3 region is CASTRGSVTGELFF. The CDR3 DNA is TGTGCCAGTACAAGGGGAAGTGTCACCGGGGAGCTGTTTTTT.

V is TRBV30 and J is TRBJ2-3; possibly TRBD1 for D (5 bases). Trimming took 0 bases from V and 4 from J, leaving 11 bases between them. The CDR3 has 14 amino acids. Germline lookup yields CDR1 GTSNPN and CDR2 SVGIG (reference sequence). CDR3 sequence: CAWSVKGMADTQYF. The DNA of the CDR3 is TGTGCCTGGAGTGTAAAGGGGATGGCAGATACGCAGTATTTT. The full variable domain, in which reference TRBV30 and TRBJ2-3 provide the parts outside the CDR3, is SQTIHQWPATLVQPVGSPLSLECTVEGTSNPNLYWYRQAAGRGLQLLFYSVGIGQISSEVPQNLSASRPQDRQFILSSKKLLLSDSGFYLCAWSVKGMADTQYFGPGTRLTVL.

CDR3 nucleotide sequence: TGTGCCAGCAGTGAGCAAGGGAAGGGTTCACCCCTCCACTTT. This sequence encodes CASSEQGKGSPLHF. The chain couples TRBV2 to TRBJ1-6; D uncertain. The germline gives CDR1 SNHLY, CDR2 FYNNEI. The CDR3 has 14 amino acids. Trimming removed 3 bases at V and 9 bases at J, with 12 bases between.

The chain joins TRBV5-4 to TRBJ2-7; 9 positions match TRBD2. V trimming: 3 bases; J trimming: 6 bases; junction bases outside the gene matches: 10. The CDR3 is 15 amino acids. The germline V gene has CDR1 SGHNT and CDR2 YYREEE (reference sequence). The CDR3 DNA follows: TGTGCCAGCAGCTCAAGACTAGCGGTCTATGGCGAGCAGTACTTC. Translation: CASSSRLAVYGEQYF.

The chain uses TRBV5-1 and TRBJ1-1; 7 bases are shared with TRBD1. The ends lost 6 bases at V and 8 bases at J; junction bases unmatched: 13. The CDR3 runs to 14 residues. Germline V gene data show CDR1 as SGHRS and CDR2 as YFSETQ. As DNA, the CDR3 is TGCGCCAGCAACGAGGGGACAGCAGACTCCGAAGCTTTCTTT. Its translation: CASNEGTADSEAFF.

The CDR3 region has the DNA TGTGCCTGGGGACAGGCAAGCTCACCCCTCCACTTT. Residues: CAWGQASSPLHF. The chain uses TRBV30 and TRBJ1-6, with 7 bases lining up with TRBD1. Germline V gives CDR1 GTSNPN, CDR2 SVGIG (reference sequence). The CDR3 runs to 12 residues. The J segment lost 10 bases and the V segment lost 5 bases, leaving 5 bases of the junction unmatched.

The CDR3 DNA follows: TGTGCCAGCAGCCCGAGACAGTTCTCTGGGGCCAACGTCCTGACTTTC. This translates into CASSPRQFSGANVLTF. The V call is TRBV14, the J call TRBJ2-6; D possibly corresponds to TRBD1 (5 bases). The CDR3 is 16 amino acids. Trimming pared 4 bases from V and 0 bases from J, leaving 10 bases between. Germline-derived CDR1 and CDR2 are SGHDN and FVKESK.

This clone has just a few counts. CDR3 bases: TGCGCCAGCGGCAGTAGCAATCAGCCCCAGCATTTT. Translation gives CASGSSNQPQHF. The chain uses TRBV10-1 and TRBJ1-5; D not resolved. Germline lookup yields CDR1 WNHNN and CDR2 SYGVQD (reference sequence). CDR3 length: 12 amino acids. Trimming took 8 bases from V and 0 from J, leaving 5 bases between them.

This chain connects TRBV28 to TRBJ1-4; D perhaps matches TRBD1 (5 bases). Trimming shortened V by 3 bases and J by 8 bases, and 13 bases separated the two germline ends. CDR1 and CDR2 from the germline V gene are MDHEN and SYDVKM. The CDR3 covers 14 residues. This CDR3 is CASSFFRGEEKLFF. The CDR3 DNA reads TGTGCCAGCAGTTTTTTTAGGGGTGAGGAAAAACTGTTTTTT.

J is TRBJ2-3 and V is TRBV5-1; D is unresolved. Per the germline V gene, CDR1 is SGHRS and CDR2 is YFSETQ. This CDR3 is built from 12 residues. Deletions cut 4 bases from V and 1 base from J, with 4 bases between. CDR3 nucleotides: TGCGCCAGCAGCACCCGCACAGATACGCAGTATTTT. This sequence encodes CASSTRTDTQYF.

The chain links TRBV30 to TRBJ1-3, with a weak D call TRBD1 (5 bases). V lost 8 bases, J lost 0 bases, and 14 bases lay in between. Germline CDR1 GTSNPN, CDR2 SVGIG (reference sequence). This CDR3 region has 14 residues. CDR3 region: CARDPGISGNTIYF. The CDR3, as DNA: TGTGCCAGGGACCCCGGGATCTCTGGAAACACCATATATTTT.